The 28 T cell receptor beta chains listed next were all sequenced from one sample in a study of human T cells and chemical hapten exposure. Time point meaning: patch test 2, 6 weeks after DPC sensitization. Treatment denoted: therapeutic diphenylcyclopropenone sensitization with weekly scalp DPC. TCRdb passed the RACE reads through MiXCR, listing each CDR3 protein once. The top ten hold roughly 2.2% of the sample, which has 80,000 to 95,000 distinct CDR3 sequences, 11% seen once. Material: whole blood, obtained in connection with sensitization to the hapten diphenylcyclopropenone (DPC). The origin of the receptors is a man in his forties with alopecia areata. Some clones in this sample may be carry-over from other donors' samples.

This clonotype was seen a handful of times. This sequence joins TRBV29-1 and TRBJ2-3; 7 nucleotides agree with TRBD2. The CDR3 loop spans 13 amino acids. Germline assignment: CDR1 SQVTM and CDR2 ANQGSEA. V was clipped by 6 bases and J by 3 bases; unmatched bases: 6. CDR3 DNA: TGCAGCGTGAGGCTAGCGGCAACAGATACGCAGTATTTT. The encoded protein is CSVRLAATDTQYF.

Here the CDR3 reads CASSLGTSGTYNEQFF. The CDR3 DNA reads as TGTGCCAGCAGTTTAGGAACTAGCGGGACTTACAATGAGCAGTTCTTC. V gene TRBV12-3 or TRBV12-4 combines with J gene TRBJ2-1, with TRBD2 matching 10 bases. Trimming took 1 base from V and 4 from J; bases not matched to a gene: 4. The CDR3 is made up of 16 amino acids.

The sample holds a few counts of this clonotype. The chain is built from TRBV27 and TRBJ1-1; no clear D gene. This CDR3 spans 14 amino acids. V dropped 0 bases and J dropped 0 bases, with 5 bases sitting between them. CDR1 is MNHEY and CDR2 is SMNVEV in the germline V gene (reference sequence). The CDR3 protein is CASSLSAMNTEAFF. The CDR3 DNA reads as TGTGCCAGCAGTTTATCGGCAATGAACACTGAAGCTTTCTTT.

This clonotype showed up just a few times. The rearrangement uses TRBV29-1 and TRBJ2-6; 7 bases map to TRBD2. Per the germline V gene, CDR1 is SQVTM and CDR2 is ANQGSEA. Unmatched junction bases numbered 14, after V lost 5 bases and J lost 1 base. The CDR3 is 18 amino acids. The CDR3 DNA reads as TGCAGCGTTCTTGAACGGGAGGCCCTTAATTCTGGGGCCAACGTCCTGACTTTC. Translation gives CSVLEREALNSGANVLTF.

Here the CDR3 reads CASSYRKGGGDRWEYF. As DNA, the CDR3 is TGTGCCAGCAGTTATCGCAAAGGCGGGGGCGACCGGTGGGAGTACTTC. The J gene is TRBJ2-7, the V gene TRBV6-5; TRBD2 is a possible D gene (7 bases). Germline V gives CDR1 MNHEY, CDR2 SVGAGI. The V end lost 3 bases, the J end lost 11 bases, and 26 bases lay between the germline ends. The CDR3 contains 16 residues.

The rearrangement joins TRBV5-1 to TRBJ2-1; unclear D gene. The ends were cut back, 2 bases at V and 5 bases at J, with 14 bases in the middle. This CDR3 region has 15 residues. Germline CDR1 reads SGHRS; CDR2 reads YFSETQ. The CDR3 DNA is TGCGCCAGCAGCTTCCCCGGAAGACGGCACAATGAGCAGTTCTTC. Encoded protein: CASSFPGRRHNEQFF.

This clonotype was detected only a few times. This chain links TRBV12-3 or TRBV12-4 with TRBJ1-5; 8 bases map to TRBD1. The CDR3 totals 14 residues. The J segment lost 6 bases and the V segment lost 6 bases, leaving 7 bases of the junction unmatched. This chain's CDR3 is CASRSQGAIQPQHF. The CDR3 DNA reads TGTGCCAGCAGGTCCCAGGGGGCCATTCAGCCCCAGCATTTT.

This rearrangement joins TRBV7-9 to TRBJ1-5; the D gene is possibly TRBD1 (5 bases). CDR3 length: 17 amino acids. Germline CDR1 reads SEHNR; CDR2 reads FQNEAQ (reference sequence). Trimming took 1 base from V and 6 from J, leaving 19 bases between them. CDR3 coding DNA: TGTGCCAGCAGCTTAGGCGAGGGCCAGGGAATGTCTCAGCCCCAGCATTTT. Amino acid sequence: CASSLGEGQGMSQPQHF. Using reference TRBV7-9 and TRBJ1-5 for the parts outside the CDR3, the full variable domain is DTGVSQNPRHKITKRGQNVTFRCDPISEHNRLYWYRQTLGQGPEFLTYFQNEAQLEKSRLLSDRFSAERPKGSFSTLEIQRTEQGDSAMYLCASSLGEGQGMSQPQHFGDGTRLSIL.

The V call is TRBV14, the J call TRBJ1-1; D ambiguous. The CDR3 extends over 15 amino acids. Trimming shortened V by 4 bases and J by 0 bases, and 12 bases separated the two germline ends. Germline V gene lookup returns CDR1 SGHDN and CDR2 FVKESK. CDR3 sequence (DNA): TGTGCCAGCAGCCCCGCGGACGGGGTGAACACTGAAGCTTTCTTT. Residues: CASSPADGVNTEAFF.

This clonotype has just a few counts. This rearrangement joins TRBV9 to TRBJ1-6, with 7 bases that match TRBD1. This CDR3 region has 15 residues. In germline, CDR1 is SGDLS, CDR2 YYNGEE. The V gene end was trimmed by 3 bases and the J gene end by 6 bases; junction bases not matched to a gene: 6. The CDR3 sequence is CASSATGVSNSPLHF. The DNA of the CDR3 is TGTGCCAGCAGCGCCACAGGGGTATCTAATTCACCCCTCCACTTT.

Of note for this clonotype: One junction end does not reproduce the germline sequence, and a read error may be involved. The V and J genes are TRBV7-6 and TRBJ1-6; perhaps TRBD1 as D (6 bases). This CDR3 region has 17 residues. Germline lookup yields CDR1 SGHVS and CDR2 FNYEAQ. CDR3: CTSSLALGGRNNSPLHF. CDR3 coding DNA: TGTACCAGCAGCTTAGCGCTGGGGGGCAGGAATAATTCACCCCTCCACTTT.

The chain combines TRBV24-1 with TRBJ2-5, with TRBD2 matching over 11 bases. The CDR3 loop spans 18 amino acids. V lost 4 bases, J lost 3 bases, and 12 bases stayed unmatched. Germline CDR1 reads KGHDR; CDR2 reads SFDVKD. As DNA, the CDR3 is TGTGCCACCAGTGACTCAACTGGGACTAGCGGAGATAAAGAGACCCAGTACTTC. Translation gives CATSDSTGTSGDKETQYF.

The chain links TRBV28 to TRBJ1-1; D uncertain. The V end was cut by 7 bases, the J end by 3 bases, with 6 bases between. The germline gives CDR1 MDHEN, CDR2 SYDVKM. The CDR3 runs to 11 residues. CDR3 DNA: TGTGCCAGCACTTCCCACACTGAAGCTTTCTTT. This sequence encodes CASTSHTEAFF. Together with reference TRBV28 and TRBJ1-1, the CDR3 gives the full variable domain: DVKVTQSSRYLVKRTGEKVFLECVQDMDHENMFWYRQDPGLGLRLIYFSYDVKMKEKGDIPEGYSVSREKKERFSLILESASTNQTSMYLCASTSHTEAFFGQGTRLTVV.

This clonotype was counted only a few times. As DNA, the CDR3 is TGTGCCAGCCACCCTAGCGGGGACACCGGGGAGCTGTTTTTT. It codes for CASHPSGDTGELFF. This chain links TRBV6-6 with TRBJ2-2, with TRBD2 matching over 9 bases. V lost 8 bases to trimming and J lost 3 bases; unmatched junction nucleotides: 4. This CDR3 has 14 amino acids. Germline V gene data show CDR1 as MNHNY and CDR2 as SVGAGI (reference sequence).

This clonotype showed up just once. This rearrangement joins TRBV12-3 or TRBV12-4 to TRBJ2-5; D is ambiguous. This CDR3 comprises 16 residues. The ends were cut back, 2 bases at V and 1 base at J, with 14 bases in the middle. CDR3 nucleotides: TGTGCCAGCAGTTTACCCCCGGGCCGGGTCCAAGAGACCCAGTACTTC. It encodes CASSLPPGRVQETQYF.

This clonotype was found a few times. V and J are TRBV5-6 and TRBJ2-5; D uncertain. CDR3 length: 12 amino acids. The germline V gene has CDR1 SGHDT and CDR2 YYEEEE. V shed 3 bases and J shed 4 bases, with 7 bases lying between them. CDR3 residues: CASSSGRETQYF. The CDR3 region has the DNA TGTGCCAGCAGCTCTGGAAGAGAGACCCAGTACTTC. Full variable domain (rest looked up from reference TRBV5-6 and TRBJ2-5): DAGVTQSPTHLIKTRGQQVTLRCSPKSGHDTVSWYQQALGQGPQFIFQYYEEEERQRGNFPDRFSGHQFPNYSSELNVNALLLGDSALYLCASSSGRETQYFGPGTRLLVL.

In this sample, this clonotype turned up many times. The rearrangement links TRBV12-3 or TRBV12-4 to TRBJ2-7; the match to TRBD1 covers 7 bases. With V trimmed by 5 bases and J by 5 bases, 9 bases remained unmatched. This CDR3 contains 14 residues. The chain's CDR3 is CASSPVKGTDEQYV. CDR3 nucleotide sequence: TGTGCCAGCAGTCCAGTCAAAGGGACAGACGAGCAGTACGTC.

The chain links TRBV7-2 to TRBJ2-5, with 11 bases matching TRBD2. Looked up from germline, CDR1 is SGHTA and CDR2 is FQGNSA. This CDR3 comprises 17 residues. V lost 0 bases to trimming and J lost 1 base; unmatched junction nucleotides: 4. The CDR3 here is CASSLAGTSGFQETQYF. CDR3 sequence (DNA): TGTGCCAGCAGCTTAGCGGGGACTAGCGGCTTCCAAGAGACCCAGTACTTC.

This clonotype occurred many times. V and J are TRBV28 and TRBJ1-2; D is unclear. CDR3 length equals 13 residues. V was pared by 5 bases and J by 1 base, with 8 bases between. Germline-derived CDR1 and CDR2 are MDHEN and SYDVKM. Here the CDR3 DNA reads TGTGCCAGCAGTAGTCTACATAACTATGGCTACACCTTC. Amino acid sequence: CASSSLHNYGYTF.

The chain uses TRBV15 and TRBJ2-1, with 7 bases identical to TRBD2. V lost 1 base, J lost 12 bases, and 21 bases stayed unmatched. Germline values: CDR1 LNHNV, CDR2 YYDKDF (reference sequence). This CDR3 is 18 amino acids long. CDR3 amino acids: CATSRGLAGVSDFLGQFF. The DNA for the CDR3 is TGTGCCACCAGCAGAGGATTGGCGGGAGTTTCTGATTTCTTGGGGCAGTTCTTC. Variable domain in full (rest from reference TRBV15 and TRBJ2-1): DAMVIQNPRYQVTQFGKPVTLSCSQTLNHNVMYWYQQKSSQAPKLLFHYYDKDFNNEADTPDNFQSRRPNTSFCFLDIRSPGLGDTAMYLCATSRGLAGVSDFLGQFFGPGTRLTVL.

This clonotype has only a few counts. This chain links TRBV20-1 with TRBJ2-1, with no clear D. The V end was cut by 4 bases, the J end by 4 bases, with 2 bases between. Germline CDR1 and CDR2: DFQATT and SNEGSKA (reference sequence). The CDR3 extends over 10 amino acids. The CDR3 is CSATYNEQFF. The CDR3 DNA reads as TGCAGTGCTACATACAATGAGCAGTTCTTC.

This clonotype has only a few counts. The chain recombines TRBV6-6 with TRBJ2-2; no clear D gene. The V gene's germline CDR1 is MNHNY and CDR2 SVGAGI (reference sequence). With 6 bases removed from V and 9 bases from J, the gap between germline ends came to 14 bases. CDR3 length equals 13 residues. CDR3 in amino acids: CASSRPVGRELFF. The CDR3 DNA is TGTGCCAGCAGCCGTCCGGTGGGGAGGGAGCTGTTTTTT.

This clonotype came up many times. The chain employs TRBV27 and TRBJ2-3; 12 bases are shared with TRBD2. This CDR3 region has 16 residues. Germline V gene lookup returns CDR1 MNHEY and CDR2 SMNVEV (reference sequence). With V trimmed by 5 bases and J by 1 base, 4 bases remained unmatched. CDR3 in amino acids: CASSTSGRLGTDTQYF. The CDR3, as DNA: TGTGCCAGCAGTACTAGCGGGAGGTTGGGCACAGATACGCAGTATTTT.

The table lists this clonotype with many counts. V is TRBV29-1 and J is TRBJ2-3; 9 positions agree with TRBD2. This CDR3 comprises 13 residues. Germline CDR1 SQVTM, CDR2 ANQGSEA. Losses at the gene ends were 6 bases for V and 2 bases for J; bases not matched to a gene: 3. CDR3 sequence (DNA): TGCAGCGTAATAGCGGGAGCCACAGATACGCAGTATTTT. This sequence encodes CSVIAGATDTQYF.

This clonotype turned up a few times. The chain combines TRBV29-1 with TRBJ2-3; D gene ambiguous. Germline V gene sequence: CDR1 SQVTM, CDR2 ANQGSEA. V shed 5 bases and J shed 4 bases, with 13 bases lying between them. The CDR3 consists of 13 residues. CDR3 in DNA: TGCAGCGTTAATACCGCAGTCGCAGATACGCAGTATTTT. Amino acid sequence: CSVNTAVADTQYF.

The chain combines TRBV5-1 with TRBJ2-6, with D possibly being TRBD1 (6 bases). The CDR3 is made up of 17 amino acids. The germline V and J ends were trimmed by 0 bases and 0 bases, with 10 bases remaining between them. The V gene's germline CDR1 is SGHRS and CDR2 YFSETQ. The CDR3 sequence: CASSLAGTFSGANVLTF. CDR3 coding DNA: TGCGCCAGCAGCTTGGCCGGGACATTCTCTGGGGCCAACGTCCTGACTTTC.

This clonotype was counted a few times. The chain has TRBV20-1 and TRBJ2-1; 12 nucleotides match TRBD2. Looked up from germline, CDR1 is DFQATT and CDR2 is SNEGSKA (reference sequence). The V and J ends lost 1 base and 2 bases, in that order; junction bases with no gene match: 0. This CDR3 is built from 15 residues. The CDR3 reads CSARGTSGTYNEQFF. DNA for the CDR3: TGCAGTGCTAGAGGGACTAGCGGGACCTACAATGAGCAGTTCTTC.

This clonotype was seen many times. This chain links TRBV5-1 with TRBJ2-3, with 8 nucleotides matching TRBD2. The CDR3 length is 19 residues. CDR1 and CDR2 from the germline V gene are SGHRS and YFSETQ. V lost 7 bases and J lost 3; bases outside the gene matches: 22. The CDR3 sequence: CASARERLALVADTDTQYF. CDR3 in DNA: TGCGCCAGCGCCAGAGAGAGACTAGCGCTGGTGGCCGATACAGATACGCAGTATTTT.